This T cell receptor beta chain was sequenced in a study of blood T cell repertoires in COVID-19. The wider study: Sources were T cells, B-cell-depleted T cells, or PBMCs; the material itself was cDNA or gDNA.

Measured with immunoSEQ multiplex PCR; TCRdb has only the in-frame clones, and not every one. The data contain about 13,000 clones, around four fifths of them seen just once; the ten biggest clones take up approximately 35%. The specimen sequenced was peripheral blood. The TCR was taken from a human donor in a cohort sampled during active COVID-19.

The CDR3 is CASSRGDRAVYEQYF. The CDR3 DNA reads TGTGCCAGCAGCCGAGGGGACAGGGCCGTTTACGAGCAGTACTTC. The chain joins TRBV7-8 to TRBJ2-7; 9 bases match TRBD1. The CDR3 has 15 residues. Germline CDR1 reads SGHVS; CDR2 reads FQNEAQ. Trimming at V came to 5 bases and at J to 4 bases, leaving 9 bases not matched to a gene.